This T cell receptor (beta chain) was captured by sequencing in a study of shared clonotypes between healthy human individuals. Looking at the study overall: Each donor's CD4 naive and CD4 memory cells filled three plates apiece, CD8 naive two, and CD8 memory one.

Turning to this clone: The antigen is unknown.

Naive-designated CD8 cells lacked CD45RO, were positively enriched for CCR7, and omitted terminally differentiated effector memory CD45RA+ cells. The table came from immunoSEQ multiplex PCR; TCRdb's copy has only in-frame clones and leaves some out. The table shows 700,000 to 950,000 clones, with just over 95% occurring only once. The CDR3 sequence is 13 residues long. Trimming took 5 bases from V and 1 from J, leaving 9 bases between them. Germline CDR1 reads PRHDT; CDR2 reads FYEKMQ (reference sequence). Broader study findings: On the whole, naive subsets had larger estimated richness than memory subsets had.

The specimen was naive CD8+ T cells sorted from blood. This receptor was identified in a man under 40 in good health. V usage is TRBV13 and J usage is TRBJ2-7; D remains ambiguous. CDR3 in amino acids: CASSLQRSYEQYF. DNA for the CDR3: TGTGCCAGCAGCCTCCAACGGTCCTACGAGCAGTACTTC.